This note documents a single T cell receptor (beta chain) sequence. Germline V gene sequence: CDR1 LNHDA, CDR2 SQIVND (reference sequence). The CDR3 is 13 amino acids. Trimming removed 2 bases from V and 7 bases from J, with 9 bases in between. This record comes from a study of control samples from healthy donors and cancer patients. The table came from immunoSEQ multiplex PCR; TCRdb's copy has only in-frame clones and leaves some out. The sample lists fewer than 60,000 clones, around 87% occurring once. Material: PBMCs. This sequence originates from a woman in her sixties with lung cancer. The chain joins TRBV19 to TRBJ2-1; D is ambiguous. Here the CDR3 DNA reads TGTGCCAGTAGTATAACCTTCCGGAATGAGCAGTTCTTC. This sequence encodes CASSITFRNEQFF.